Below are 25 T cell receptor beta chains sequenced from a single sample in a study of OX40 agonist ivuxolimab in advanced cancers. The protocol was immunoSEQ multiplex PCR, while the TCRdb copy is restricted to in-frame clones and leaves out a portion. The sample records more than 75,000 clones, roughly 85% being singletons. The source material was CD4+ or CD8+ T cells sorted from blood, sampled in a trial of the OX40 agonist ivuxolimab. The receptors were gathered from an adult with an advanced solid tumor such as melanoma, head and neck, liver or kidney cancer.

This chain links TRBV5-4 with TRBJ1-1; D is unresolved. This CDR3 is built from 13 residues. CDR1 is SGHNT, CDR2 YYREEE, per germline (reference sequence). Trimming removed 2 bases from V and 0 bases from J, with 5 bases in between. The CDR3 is CASSLRLNTEAFF. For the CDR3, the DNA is TGTGCCAGCAGCTTAAGGTTGAACACTGAAGCTTTCTTT.

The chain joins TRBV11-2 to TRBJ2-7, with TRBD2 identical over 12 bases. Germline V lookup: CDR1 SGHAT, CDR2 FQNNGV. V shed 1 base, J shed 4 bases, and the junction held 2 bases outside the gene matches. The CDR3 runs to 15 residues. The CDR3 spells CASSLGLAGVYEQYF. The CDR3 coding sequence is TGTGCCAGCAGCTTAGGACTAGCGGGAGTGTACGAGCAGTACTTC.

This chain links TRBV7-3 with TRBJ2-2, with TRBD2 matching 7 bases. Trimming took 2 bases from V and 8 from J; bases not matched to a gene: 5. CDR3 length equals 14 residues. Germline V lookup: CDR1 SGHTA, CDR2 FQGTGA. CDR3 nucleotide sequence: TGTGCCAGCAGCTTAGGCCTAGCGGTTGGGGAGCTGTTTTTT. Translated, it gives CASSLGLAVGELFF.

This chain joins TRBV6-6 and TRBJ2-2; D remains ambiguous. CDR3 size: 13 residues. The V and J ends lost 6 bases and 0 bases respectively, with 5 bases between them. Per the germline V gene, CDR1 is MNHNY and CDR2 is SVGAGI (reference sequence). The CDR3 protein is CASRGSNTGELFF. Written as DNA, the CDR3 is TGTGCCAGCAGGGGGTCGAACACCGGGGAGCTGTTTTTT.

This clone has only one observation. The CDR3 nucleotides are TGTGCCAGCAGCCCAGCACCGGGACGGCCCTACGAGCAGTACTTC. It specifies CASSPAPGRPYEQYF. The chain has TRBV5-4 and TRBJ2-7; D may match TRBD1 or TRBD2 (5 bases each). Trimming removed 4 bases from V and 2 bases from J, with 16 bases in between. CDR1 and CDR2 from the germline V gene are SGHNT and YYREEE (reference sequence). The CDR3 has 15 residues.

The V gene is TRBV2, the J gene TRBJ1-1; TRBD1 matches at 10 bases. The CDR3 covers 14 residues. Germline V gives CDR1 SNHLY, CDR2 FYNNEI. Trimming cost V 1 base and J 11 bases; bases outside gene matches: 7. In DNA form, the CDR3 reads TGTGCCAGCAGTGAAGGGGGACAGGGGTTGCGTGCTTTCTTT. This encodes CASSEGGQGLRAFF.

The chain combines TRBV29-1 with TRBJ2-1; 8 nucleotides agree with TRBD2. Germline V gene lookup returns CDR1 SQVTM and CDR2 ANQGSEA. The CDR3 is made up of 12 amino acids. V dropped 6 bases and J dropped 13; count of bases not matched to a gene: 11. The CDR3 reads CSVAGLASIQFF. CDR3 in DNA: TGCAGCGTCGCCGGACTAGCTTCGATTCAGTTCTTC.

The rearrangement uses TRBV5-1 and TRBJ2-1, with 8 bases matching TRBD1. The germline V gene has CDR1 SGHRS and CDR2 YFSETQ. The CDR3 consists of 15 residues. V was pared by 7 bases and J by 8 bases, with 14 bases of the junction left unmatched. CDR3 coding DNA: TGCGCCAGCGACAAGGGACAGGTTGCTTCGGATGAGCAGTTCTTC. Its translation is CASDKGQVASDEQFF.

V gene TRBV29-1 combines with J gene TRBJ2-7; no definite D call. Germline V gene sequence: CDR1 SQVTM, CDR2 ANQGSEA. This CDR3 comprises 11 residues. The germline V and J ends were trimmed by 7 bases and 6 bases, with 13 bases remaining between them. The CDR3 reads CSARYRAEQYF. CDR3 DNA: TGCAGCGCTCGGTACCGGGCCGAGCAGTACTTC.

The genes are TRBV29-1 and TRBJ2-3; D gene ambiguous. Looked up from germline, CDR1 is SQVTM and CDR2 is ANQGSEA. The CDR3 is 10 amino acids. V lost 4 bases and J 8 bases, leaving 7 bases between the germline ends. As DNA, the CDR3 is TGCAGCGTTGCTTTTAGTACGCAGTATTTT. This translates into CSVAFSTQYF.

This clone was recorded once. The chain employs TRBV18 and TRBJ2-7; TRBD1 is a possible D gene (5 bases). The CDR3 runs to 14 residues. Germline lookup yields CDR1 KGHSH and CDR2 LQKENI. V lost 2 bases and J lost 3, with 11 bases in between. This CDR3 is CASSPGRQSYEQYV. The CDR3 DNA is TGTGCCAGCTCACCAGGTCGACAGAGCTACGAGCAGTACGTC.

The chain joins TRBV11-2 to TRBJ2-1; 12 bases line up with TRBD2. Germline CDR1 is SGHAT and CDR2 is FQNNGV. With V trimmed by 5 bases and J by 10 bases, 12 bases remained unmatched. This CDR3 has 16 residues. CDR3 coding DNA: TGTGCCAGCAGCCCATCCATAGCTAGCGGGGGGGGCGAGCAGTTCTTC. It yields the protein CASSPSIASGGGEQFF.

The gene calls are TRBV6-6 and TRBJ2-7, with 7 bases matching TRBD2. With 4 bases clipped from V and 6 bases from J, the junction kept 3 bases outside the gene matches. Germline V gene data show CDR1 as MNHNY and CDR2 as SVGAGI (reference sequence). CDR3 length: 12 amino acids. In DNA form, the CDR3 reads TGTGCCAGCAGTTTGGGGGGGGTCGAGCAGTACGTC. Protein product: CASSLGGVEQYV.

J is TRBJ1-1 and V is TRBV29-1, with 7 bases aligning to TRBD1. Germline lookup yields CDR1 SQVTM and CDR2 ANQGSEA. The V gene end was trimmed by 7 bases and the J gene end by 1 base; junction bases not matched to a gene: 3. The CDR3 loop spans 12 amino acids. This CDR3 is CSGQGSNTEAFF. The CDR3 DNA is TGCAGCGGACAGGGTTCGAACACTGAAGCTTTCTTT.

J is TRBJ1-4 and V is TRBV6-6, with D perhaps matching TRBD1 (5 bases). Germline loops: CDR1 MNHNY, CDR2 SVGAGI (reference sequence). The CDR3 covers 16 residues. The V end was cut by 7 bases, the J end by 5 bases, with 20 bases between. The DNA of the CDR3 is TGTGCCAGCACAGACCTCGGCCGGGGGAAAAATGAAAAACTGTTTTTT. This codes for CASTDLGRGKNEKLFF.

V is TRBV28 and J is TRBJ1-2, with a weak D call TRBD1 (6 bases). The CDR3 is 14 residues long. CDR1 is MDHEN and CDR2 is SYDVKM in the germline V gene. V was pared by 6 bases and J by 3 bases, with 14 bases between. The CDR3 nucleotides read TGTGCCAGCAGCCCCCCCGACAGGTACTATGGCTACACCTTC. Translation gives CASSPPDRYYGYTF.

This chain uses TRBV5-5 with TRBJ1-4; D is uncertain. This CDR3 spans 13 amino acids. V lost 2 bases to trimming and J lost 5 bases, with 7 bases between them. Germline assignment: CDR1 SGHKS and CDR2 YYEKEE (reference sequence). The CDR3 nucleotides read TGTGCCAGCAGCTTCCTGATCAATGAAAAACTGTTTTTT. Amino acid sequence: CASSFLINEKLFF.

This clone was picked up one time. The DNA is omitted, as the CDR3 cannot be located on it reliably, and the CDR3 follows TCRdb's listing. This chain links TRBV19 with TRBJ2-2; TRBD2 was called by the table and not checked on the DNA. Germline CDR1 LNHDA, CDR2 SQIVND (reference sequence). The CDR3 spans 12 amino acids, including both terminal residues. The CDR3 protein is CATNLRAGELFF.

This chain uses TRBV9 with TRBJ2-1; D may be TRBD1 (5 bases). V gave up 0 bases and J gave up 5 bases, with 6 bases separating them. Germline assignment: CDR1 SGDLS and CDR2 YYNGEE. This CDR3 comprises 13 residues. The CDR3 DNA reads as TGTGCCAGCAGCGTAGCAGGGAACAATGAGCAGTTCTTC. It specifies CASSVAGNNEQFF.

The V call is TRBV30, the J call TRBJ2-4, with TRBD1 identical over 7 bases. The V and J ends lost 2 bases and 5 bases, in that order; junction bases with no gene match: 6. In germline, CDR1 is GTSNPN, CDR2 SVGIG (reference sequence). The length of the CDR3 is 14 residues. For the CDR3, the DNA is TGTGCCTGGAGTTACGGGACAGCAGAAAACATTCAGTACTTC. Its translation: CAWSYGTAENIQYF. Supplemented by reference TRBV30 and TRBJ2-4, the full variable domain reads SQTIHQWPATLVQPVGSPLSLECTVEGTSNPNLYWYRQAAGRGLQLLFYSVGIGQISSEVPQNLSASRPQDRQFILSSKKLLLSDSGFYLCAWSYGTAENIQYFGAGTRLSVL.

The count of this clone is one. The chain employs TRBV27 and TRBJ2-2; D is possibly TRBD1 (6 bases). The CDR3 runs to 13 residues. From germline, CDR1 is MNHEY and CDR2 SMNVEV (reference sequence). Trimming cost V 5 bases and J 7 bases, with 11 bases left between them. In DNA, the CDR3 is TGTGCCAGCAGTGACAGGCAAGGCGGGGAGCTGTTTTTT. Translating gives CASSDRQGGELFF.

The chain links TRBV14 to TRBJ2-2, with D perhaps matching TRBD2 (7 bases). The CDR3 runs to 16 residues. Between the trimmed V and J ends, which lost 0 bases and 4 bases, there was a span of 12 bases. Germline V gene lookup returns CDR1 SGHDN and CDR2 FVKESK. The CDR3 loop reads CASSQDGGLTTGELFF. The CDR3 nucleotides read TGTGCCAGCAGCCAAGACGGGGGGCTCACCACCGGGGAGCTGTTTTTT.

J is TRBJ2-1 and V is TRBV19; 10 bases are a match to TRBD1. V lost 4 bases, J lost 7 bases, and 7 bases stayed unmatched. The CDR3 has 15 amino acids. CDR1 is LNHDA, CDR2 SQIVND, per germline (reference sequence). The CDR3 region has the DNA TGTGCCAGTAGTAAGCTCCGGACAGGGGGAAATGAGCAGTTCTTC. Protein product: CASSKLRTGGNEQFF.

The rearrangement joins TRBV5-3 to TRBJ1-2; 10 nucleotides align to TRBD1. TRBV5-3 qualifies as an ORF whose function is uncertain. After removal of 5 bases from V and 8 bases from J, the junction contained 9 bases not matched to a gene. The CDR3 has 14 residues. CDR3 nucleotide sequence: TGTGCCAGAAGACCCGGGACAGGGGTTATCGGCTACACCTTC. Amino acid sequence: CARRPGTGVIGYTF.

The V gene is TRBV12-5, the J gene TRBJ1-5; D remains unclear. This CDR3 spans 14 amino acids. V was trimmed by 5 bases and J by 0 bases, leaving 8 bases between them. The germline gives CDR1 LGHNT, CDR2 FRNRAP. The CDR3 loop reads CASGLAYSNQPQHF. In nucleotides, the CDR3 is TGTGCTAGTGGTCTAGCTTATAGCAATCAGCCCCAGCATTTT. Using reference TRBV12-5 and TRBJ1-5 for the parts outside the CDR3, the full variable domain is DARVTQTPRHKVTEMGQEVTMRCQPILGHNTVFWYRQTMMQGLELLAYFRNRAPLDDSGMPKDRFSAEMPDATLATLKIQPSEPRDSAVYFCASGLAYSNQPQHFGDGTRLSIL.